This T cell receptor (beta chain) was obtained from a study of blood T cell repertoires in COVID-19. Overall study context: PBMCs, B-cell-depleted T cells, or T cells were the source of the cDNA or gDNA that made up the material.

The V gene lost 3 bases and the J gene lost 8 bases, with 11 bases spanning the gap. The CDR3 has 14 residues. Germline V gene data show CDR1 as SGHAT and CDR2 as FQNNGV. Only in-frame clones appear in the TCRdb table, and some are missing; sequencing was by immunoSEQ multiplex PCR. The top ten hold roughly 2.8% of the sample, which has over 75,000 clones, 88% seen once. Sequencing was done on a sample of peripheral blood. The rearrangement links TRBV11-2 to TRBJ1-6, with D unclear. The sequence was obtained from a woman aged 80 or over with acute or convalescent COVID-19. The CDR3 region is CASSLSPVYSPLHF. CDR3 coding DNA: TGTGCCAGCAGCTTGAGTCCGGTATATTCACCCCTCCACTTT.